The clone carrying this T cell receptor (beta chain) came up once. This sample was taken from a study of blood T cell repertoires in COVID-19. Looking at the study overall: The United States, Italy and Spain supplied acute and convalescent COVID-19 samples.

Trimming left V 5 bases short and J 6 bases short, with 7 bases between. The V gene's germline CDR1 is MNHEY and CDR2 SVGEGT. This CDR3 region has 11 residues. Authors' methods: How many nucleated cells were present was estimated from reference gene primer amplification. The protocol was immunoSEQ multiplex PCR, while the TCRdb copy is restricted to in-frame clones and leaves out a portion. The V and J calls and clone size come from that table; D and trimming were worked out from the DNA. The data contain 170,000 or so clones, roughly 84% of them singletons. The sequencing input was peripheral blood. The sequence came from a human donor in a cohort sampled during active COVID-19. V usage is TRBV6-2 or TRBV6-3 and J usage is TRBJ2-5; a possible D gene is TRBD1 (5 bases). CDR3 in DNA: TGTGCCAGCAGTAGGGGCCAGACCCAGTACTTC. Translated, it gives CASSRGQTQYF.